This T cell receptor beta chain was identified during a study of shared clonotypes between healthy human individuals. Study outcomes and limitations: It was anticipated that sequencing depth would influence how many clonotypes donors shared. When naive CD4 clonotypes were compared across a handful of donors, approximately 4.9% were shared. Some clonotypes were shared by all four sorted-subset donors, while others were not shared. The non-shared ones had lower generation probabilities than the shared ones.

About this clone: As yet, its antigen is unknown.

The data were produced by immunoSEQ multiplex PCR, yet TCRdb's version contains in-frame clones alone and is incomplete. This table holds 500,000 to 700,000 clones, roughly 95% found once. CD45RO-negative, CCR7-selected cells formed the naive CD8 fraction, which excluded terminally differentiated effector memory CD45RA+ cells. The CDR3 totals 12 residues. The germline gives CDR1 KGHSH, CDR2 LQKENI. Trimming left V 3 bases short and J 5 bases short, with 5 bases between. Source material: naive CD8+ T cells sorted from blood. This chain joins TRBV18 and TRBJ2-1, with unresolved D. The receptor was isolated from a woman in her twenties or thirties in good health. The CDR3, as DNA: TGTGCCAGCTCACCGGAGAACAATGAGCAGTTCTTC. This translates into CASSPENNEQFF.